The subject of this entry is one T cell receptor (beta chain). Germline CDR1 and CDR2: SNHLY and FYNNEI. The V segment lost 6 bases and the J segment 1 base; nucleotides outside the gene matches: 4. The CDR3 sequence is 15 residues long. These data originate in a study of T cell changes during pregnancy in multiple sclerosis. The table came from immunoSEQ multiplex PCR; TCRdb's copy has only in-frame clones and leaves some out. Counted here are fewer than 25,000 clones, roughly 89% occurring once; the ten biggest clones make up 0.67%. This clonotype was sampled from a female donor in good health, enrolled as a control in a pregnancy study. Material: CD4+ T cells from peripheral blood mononuclear cells, obtained in the third trimester of pregnancy. V usage is TRBV2 and J usage is TRBJ2-3; 10 bases align to TRBD2. The DNA for the CDR3 is TGTGCCAGCAGGCGGACTAGCGGTCGCACAGATACGCAGTATTTT. Its translation: CASRRTSGRTDTQYF.